A single sample is the source of the 28 T cell receptor beta chains below, sequenced in a study of radiation and T cells in renal cell carcinoma. TCRdb's copy holds only in-frame clones and misses some; the assay was immunoSEQ multiplex PCR. The sample contains roughly 80,000 clones, roughly 83% of which appear only once. The time point: blood 4 weeks post-SBRT, at nephrectomy. The treatment: 15 Gy SBRT to primary tumor, nephrectomy 4 weeks later. Sequenced here: blood, sampled from a patient whose treatment included radiotherapy and nephrectomy. These receptors all stem from a woman aged 55-69 years with renal cell carcinoma.

The chain uses TRBV29-1 and TRBJ1-2; D remains ambiguous. This CDR3 region has 12 residues. The V gene's germline CDR1 is SQVTM and CDR2 ANQGSEA. Between the trimmed V and J ends, which lost 4 bases and 2 bases, there was a span of 8 bases. DNA of the CDR3: TGCAGCGTTGTCTTGGGGAACTATGGCTACACCTTC. Residues: CSVVLGNYGYTF.

The V and J genes are TRBV11-1 and TRBJ1-2; D remains ambiguous. The V end lost 3 bases, the J end lost 3 bases, and 11 bases lay between the germline ends. The germline V gene encodes CDR1 SGHAT and CDR2 FQDESV (reference sequence). CDR3 length: 14 amino acids. CDR3 nucleotides: TGTGCCAGCAGCTTGCCCGGGTATGACTATGGCTACACCTTC. This codes for CASSLPGYDYGYTF.

The chain uses TRBV5-8 and TRBJ1-4, with D possibly TRBD1 on 5 matching bases. CDR1 SGHTS and CDR2 YDEGEE come from the germline V gene. CDR3 length: 17 amino acids. Trimming pared 2 bases from V and 0 bases from J, leaving 14 bases between. This CDR3 reads CASSFSFAGPTNEKLFF. The CDR3 nucleotides are TGTGCCAGCAGCTTTTCGTTTGCGGGGCCAACTAATGAAAAACTGTTTTTT.

This rearrangement joins TRBV7-9 to TRBJ2-1; D not certain. Deletions cut 7 bases from V and 9 bases from J, with 16 bases between. The V gene's germline CDR1 is SEHNR and CDR2 FQNEAQ (reference sequence). The CDR3 has 13 residues. CDR3 amino acids: CASTGTELGEQFF. CDR3 nucleotides: TGTGCCAGCACCGGAACGGAATTAGGTGAGCAGTTCTTC. The complete variable domain, with remaining parts taken from reference TRBV7-9 and TRBJ2-1, reads DTGVSQNPRHKITKRGQNVTFRCDPISEHNRLYWYRQTLGQGPEFLTYFQNEAQLEKSRLLSDRFSAERPKGSFSTLEIQRTEQGDSAMYLCASTGTELGEQFFGPGTRLTVL.

About this clone: Other nucleotide sequences from this sample produce the same CDR3. CDR3 protein: CASSQGGTYEQYF. The CDR3, as DNA: TGTGCCAGCAGCCAAGGGGGAACCTACGAGCAGTACTTC. The chain is built from TRBV14 and TRBJ2-7; D is undetermined. Germline assignment: CDR1 SGHDN and CDR2 FVKESK. This CDR3 comprises 13 residues. V was shortened by 1 base and J by 2 bases, with 6 bases between the two germline ends. Complete variable domain (other parts from reference TRBV14 and TRBJ2-7): EAGVTQFPSHSVIEKGQTVTLRCDPISGHDNLYWYRRVMGKEIKFLLHFVKESKQDESGMPNNRFLAERTGGTYSTLKVQPAELEDSGVYFCASSQGGTYEQYFGPGTRLTVT.

The gene calls are TRBV5-1 and TRBJ2-3; 9 bases fit TRBD2. The CDR3 consists of 17 residues. Germline V gives CDR1 SGHRS, CDR2 YFSETQ. V trimming: 1 base; J trimming: 7 bases; junction bases outside the gene matches: 13. Here the CDR3 DNA reads TGCGCCAGCAGCTTGCCTCCTAGCGGGGCGCCCCCCTATACGCAGTATTTT. It is translated as CASSLPPSGAPPYTQYF.

This chain joins TRBV6-1 and TRBJ1-2, with no clear D. The CDR3 has 15 amino acids. Germline CDR1 MNHNS, CDR2 SASEGT. V lost 7 bases, J lost 5 bases, and 20 bases lay in between. The CDR3 sequence: CASKANLGSSYGYTF. The CDR3 coding sequence is TGTGCCAGCAAGGCAAATCTGGGCAGTTCATATGGCTACACCTTC.

The chain is built from TRBV9 and TRBJ2-3, with 8 positions matching TRBD2. The CDR3 sequence is 15 residues long. Germline loops: CDR1 SGDLS, CDR2 YYNGEE. The junction had 12 bases not matched to a gene; V was cut back by 4 bases and J by 8 bases. The CDR3 is CASSTRSGGGGTQYF. The CDR3 coding sequence is TGTGCCAGCAGCACCCGGAGCGGGGGAGGGGGTACGCAGTATTTT.

The chain recombines TRBV7-2 with TRBJ1-1, with 7 bases matching TRBD1. This CDR3 is 15 amino acids long. CDR1 and CDR2 from the germline V gene are SGHTA and FQGNSA. The V and J ends lost 2 bases and 0 bases, in that order; junction bases with no gene match: 3. The CDR3 loop is CASSLQTGMNTEAFF. CDR3 DNA sequence: TGTGCCAGCAGCTTACAGACAGGGATGAACACTGAAGCTTTCTTT.

The chain couples TRBV7-2 to TRBJ2-7, with TRBD2 matching 7 bases. In germline, CDR1 is SGHTA, CDR2 FQGNSA. The length of the CDR3 is 13 residues. Germline trimming cut 1 base from V and 3 bases from J; bases unmatched to any gene: 0. The CDR3 bases are TGTGCCAGCAGCTTAGGGGGGGGCTACGAGCAGTACTTC. Protein sequence: CASSLGGGYEQYF.

This chain uses TRBV6-5 with TRBJ1-1; no definite D call. CDR1 MNHEY and CDR2 SVGAGI come from the germline V gene. V dropped 2 bases and J dropped 7 bases, with 14 bases sitting between them. The CDR3 length is 14 residues. In nucleotides, the CDR3 is TGTGCCAGCAGTTACGTTCACCGACTTCATGAAGCTTTCTTT. This translates into CASSYVHRLHEAFF.

The chain uses TRBV27 and TRBJ1-1; D might be TRBD1 (5 bases). V shed 4 bases and J shed 11 bases, with 20 bases lying between them. This CDR3 is built from 14 residues. Germline CDR1 is MNHEY and CDR2 is SMNVEV (reference sequence). CDR3: CASSWGRAVGLAFF. CDR3 nucleotides: TGTGCCAGCAGTTGGGGACGGGCCGTCGGGTTGGCTTTCTTT.

J is TRBJ2-7 and V is TRBV5-4; 10 bases are a match to TRBD1. Germline CDR1 and CDR2: SGHNT and YYREEE (reference sequence). The ends lost 4 bases at V and 6 bases at J; junction bases unmatched: 7. The CDR3 totals 14 residues. The CDR3 spells CASSLRQGAAEQYF. CDR3 nucleotide sequence: TGTGCCAGCAGCCTCAGACAGGGGGCGGCCGAGCAGTACTTC. The variable domain in full, completed from reference TRBV5-4 and TRBJ2-7, reads ETGVTQSPTHLIKTRGQQVTLRCSSQSGHNTVSWYQQALGQGPQFIFQYYREEENGRGNFPPRFSGLQFPNYSSELNVNALELDDSALYLCASSLRQGAAEQYFGPGTRLTVT.

The rearrangement uses TRBV7-2 and TRBJ2-1, with D possibly being TRBD2 (6 bases). Trimming shortened V by 5 bases and J by 4 bases, and 18 bases separated the two germline ends. Germline loops: CDR1 SGHTA, CDR2 FQGNSA. CDR3 length: 16 amino acids. The CDR3 region is CASSPNPLAVYNEQFF. Written as DNA, the CDR3 is TGTGCCAGCAGCCCAAACCCACTAGCAGTTTACAATGAGCAGTTCTTC.

This clone was recorded only once. The chain recombines TRBV6-6 with TRBJ2-1, with a tentative D call TRBD1 (6 bases). Trimming shortened V by 10 bases and J by 9 bases, and 19 bases separated the two germline ends. This CDR3 is built from 13 residues. Per germline, CDR1 MNHNY and CDR2 SVGAGI (reference sequence). CDR3 bases: TGTGCCACCAAGGGACGCTCCAGGGGTGAGCAGTTCTTC. It translates to CATKGRSRGEQFF.

The chain joins TRBV9 to TRBJ1-1; no definite D call. Germline V CDR1 and CDR2: SGDLS, YYNGEE. Trimming stripped 0 bases from V and 6 bases from J, with 3 bases between. There are 11 residues in the CDR3. The DNA for the CDR3 is TGTGCCAGCAGCGTAGGCCCTGAAGCTTTCTTT. The encoded protein is CASSVGPEAFF.

The chain uses TRBV27 and TRBJ2-1; 8 bases line up with TRBD2. The CDR3 has 17 residues. The junction had 10 bases not matched to a gene; V was cut back by 6 bases and J by 0 bases. The germline gives CDR1 MNHEY, CDR2 SMNVEV (reference sequence). The chain's CDR3 is CASREFPTSVSYNEQFF. For the CDR3, the DNA is TGTGCCAGCAGGGAATTTCCGACTAGCGTCTCCTACAATGAGCAGTTCTTC.

V and J are TRBV28 and TRBJ1-6; the D is unclear. Germline V CDR1 and CDR2: MDHEN, SYDVKM. V lost 5 bases and J lost 0, with 11 bases in between. This CDR3 is 16 amino acids long. The CDR3 region is CASSRRTDSYNSPLHF. CDR3 coding DNA: TGTGCCAGCAGTCGAAGGACTGACTCCTATAATTCACCCCTCCACTTT.

J is TRBJ1-2 and V is TRBV5-4; 9 nucleotides match TRBD1. CDR3 length: 14 amino acids. V shed 0 bases, J shed 7 bases, and the junction held 4 bases outside the gene matches. From germline, CDR1 is SGHNT and CDR2 YYREEE (reference sequence). The CDR3 region is CASSLEGTGFGYTF. CDR3 nucleotides: TGTGCCAGCAGCTTGGAGGGGACAGGGTTTGGCTACACCTTC.

The V gene is TRBV4-1, the J gene TRBJ1-3; D is possibly TRBD1 (6 bases). The CDR3 spans 17 residues. CDR1 and CDR2 (germline): MGHRA, YSYEKL. The V end was cut by 0 bases, the J end by 0 bases, with 12 bases between. The CDR3 DNA sequence: TGCGCCAGCAGCCAAGATTCCGGACAGTTCTCTGGAAACACCATATATTTT. It is translated as CASSQDSGQFSGNTIYF.

The sample holds a few counts of this clone. This chain connects TRBV9 to TRBJ2-3, with D possibly matching TRBD1 (5 bases). The CDR3 spans 16 residues. V was cut by 4 bases and J by 0 bases, with 15 bases left in between. Germline V gene data show CDR1 as SGDLS and CDR2 as YYNGEE. CDR3 protein: CASSPKHRTSTDTQYF. The CDR3 nucleotides read TGTGCCAGCAGCCCCAAGCACAGGACGAGCACAGATACGCAGTATTTT.

V is TRBV6-5 and J is TRBJ1-1, with TRBD1 as a possible D gene (6 bases). Trimming took 5 bases from V and 7 from J, leaving 17 bases between them. The CDR3 is made up of 14 amino acids. Germline CDR1 is MNHEY and CDR2 is SVGAGI. The CDR3 coding sequence is TGTGCCAGCAGTCCCTATAGGACAGAACTTGAAGCTTTCTTT. This codes for CASSPYRTELEAFF.

This clone came up once. V usage is TRBV2 and J usage is TRBJ1-2, with D possibly being TRBD1 (5 bases). The CDR3 has 14 residues. Germline values: CDR1 SNHLY, CDR2 FYNNEI. The V gene lost 6 bases and the J gene lost 1 base, with 12 bases spanning the gap. The CDR3 spells CASSQGAHNYGYTF. DNA for the CDR3: TGTGCCAGCAGCCAGGGTGCCCATAACTATGGCTACACCTTC.

V gene TRBV11-2 combines with J gene TRBJ2-5; D is possibly TRBD1 or TRBD2 (5 bases each). This CDR3 contains 17 residues. The germline V and J ends were trimmed by 1 base and 1 base, with 16 bases remaining between them. Germline CDR1 reads SGHAT; CDR2 reads FQNNGV. DNA for the CDR3: TGTGCCAGCAGCTTAGGACATGGGACCCGGGCCCAAGAGACCCAGTACTTC. Its translation is CASSLGHGTRAQETQYF.

Only a few counts were recorded for this clone. The J gene is TRBJ1-2, the V gene TRBV7-2, with 12 bases fitting TRBD1. Germline V gene lookup returns CDR1 SGHTA and CDR2 FQGNSA. The CDR3 sequence is 14 residues long. The junction had 6 bases not matched to a gene; V was cut back by 5 bases and J by 8 bases. The CDR3 is CASSRDRGLQGYTF. The DNA of the CDR3 is TGTGCCAGCAGCCGGGACAGGGGGCTCCAGGGCTACACCTTC. The complete variable domain, with remaining parts taken from reference TRBV7-2 and TRBJ1-2, reads GAGVSQSPSNKVTEKGKDVELRCDPISGHTALYWYRQSLGQGLEFLIYFQGNSAPDKSGLPSDRFSAERTGGSVSTLTIQRTQQEDSAVYLCASSRDRGLQGYTFGSGTRLTVV.

The rearrangement uses TRBV9 and TRBJ1-3, with D unresolved. The CDR3 covers 14 residues. Germline loops: CDR1 SGDLS, CDR2 YYNGEE. The V gene lost 0 bases and the J gene lost 1 base, with 5 bases spanning the gap. In DNA form, the CDR3 reads TGTGCCAGCAGCGTAGATCTTTCTGGAAACACCATATATTTT. Its protein is CASSVDLSGNTIYF.

This clone was recorded a few times. CDR3 residues: CASSLTASRELFF. CDR3 DNA sequence: TGTGCCAGCAGCTTAACGGCATCCCGGGAGCTGTTTTTT. V and J are TRBV7-2 and TRBJ2-2; D unresolved. Trimming left V 2 bases short and J 9 bases short, with 10 bases between. The CDR3 spans 13 residues. CDR1 is SGHTA, CDR2 FQGNSA, per germline.

J is TRBJ2-1 and V is TRBV28; 9 nucleotides match TRBD2. The CDR3 is 15 amino acids. V shed 6 bases and J 3 bases; nucleotides not matched to a gene: 6. Per the germline V gene, CDR1 is MDHEN and CDR2 is SYDVKM. The CDR3 sequence is CASSSSGIGYNEQFF. The CDR3 DNA reads TGTGCCAGCAGCTCTAGCGGGATCGGCTACAATGAGCAGTTCTTC.